These 6 T cell receptor beta chains came from one sample sequenced in a study of cytomegalovirus exposure and HLA in healthy donors. A multiplex PCR was run with 60 Vbeta primers and 13 Jbeta primers. Sequencing used immunoSEQ multiplex PCR; TCRdb keeps in-frame clones, though not all of them. This table lists about 72,000 clones. Sequenced input: PBMCs. These receptors originate from a man aged 50 to 59 in good health and CMV-seropositive.

The chain employs TRBV30 and TRBJ2-1; 8 nucleotides line up with TRBD1. The CDR3 consists of 14 residues. V gave up 3 bases and J gave up 9 bases; unmatched junction bases: 10. Germline V CDR1 and CDR2: GTSNPN, SVGIG (reference sequence). The DNA of the CDR3 is TGTGCCTGGAGCCGACCTCGACAGGGGAGTGAGCAGTTCTTC. Protein: CAWSRPRQGSEQFF.

This chain joins TRBV25-1 and TRBJ2-3; 7 bases map to TRBD1. Germline CDR1 MGHDK, CDR2 SYGVNS. The J segment lost 2 bases and the V segment lost 4 bases, leaving 6 bases of the junction unmatched. The CDR3 length is 15 residues. This CDR3 reads CASSGTGTFTDTQYF. The DNA of the CDR3 is TGTGCCAGCAGTGGGACAGGAACTTTCACAGATACGCAGTATTTT.

The rearrangement joins TRBV5-1 to TRBJ2-7; D perhaps matches TRBD1 (8 bases). The germline V and J ends were trimmed by 4 bases and 7 bases, with 18 bases remaining between them. The length of the CDR3 is 14 residues. Germline CDR1 and CDR2: SGHRS and YFSETQ. The CDR3 DNA follows: TGCGCCAGCAGCCTAAATACAGGGGGAGGGGAGCAGTACTTC. Protein: CASSLNTGGGEQYF.

The chain has TRBV7-8 and TRBJ1-1; 10 nucleotides align to TRBD1. This CDR3 contains 17 residues. The J segment lost 0 bases and the V segment lost 5 bases, leaving 9 bases of the junction unmatched. Germline CDR1 is SGHVS and CDR2 is FQNEAQ. Here the CDR3 DNA reads TGTGCCAGCAGCGGTCCGGGACAGGGGTGGATGAACACTGAAGCTTTCTTT. Protein product: CASSGPGQGWMNTEAFF.

The chain combines TRBV7-6 with TRBJ2-2; 8 nucleotides agree with TRBD2. Germline-derived CDR1 and CDR2 are SGHVS and FNYEAQ. This CDR3 is built from 16 residues. Trimming took 2 bases from V and 2 from J; bases not matched to a gene: 4. CDR3 DNA sequence: TGTGCCAGCAGCTTAAAAGCGGGAGAAAACACCGGGGAGCTGTTTTTT. Residues: CASSLKAGENTGELFF.

The chain has TRBV10-3 and TRBJ2-3; tentatively, D is TRBD2 (5 bases). V was pared by 2 bases and J by 8 bases, with 17 bases between. Germline V gene sequence: CDR1 ENHRY, CDR2 SYGVKD. This CDR3 is built from 15 residues. CDR3: CAISEEAPGYGTQYF. CDR3 sequence (DNA): TGTGCCATCAGTGAGGAAGCGCCGGGGTACGGTACGCAGTATTTT.